A selection of T cell receptor beta chains follows, all from one sample in a study of identical twins. TCRdb independently ran MiXCR on the 5' RACE reads; one entry per CDR3 protein. The sample gives over 550,000 distinct CDR3 sequences, 7% to 7.5% of which show up once; less than 2% is in the top ten. The same specimen was also included in a second study, on yellow fever vaccine responses in identical twins.

Specimen: PBMCs. These receptors originate from a woman between 18 and 30 years old in good health. CDR3s include the opening cysteine and the closing phenylalanine or tryptophan. Clone size is stated in some rows and not others, as once, few, many or a class when expanded.

>few|TRBV10-3|TRBJ1-1
CAISDRDRGRTEAFF
>few|TRBV5-1|TRBJ2-2
CASSSLPTGASPNTGELFF
>-|TRBV2|TRBJ2-2
CASRRDWVNTGELFF
>-|TRBV7-9|TRBJ2-5
CASSFWAGQETQYF
>-|TRBV5-1|TRBJ2-2
CASSLSQGANTGELFF
>-|TRBV7-2|TRBJ2-1
CASSLTAVTVLNEQFF
>few|TRBV5-1|TRBJ2-5
CASRGGQETQYF
>-|TRBV29-1|TRBJ2-5
CSVPSVGVGETQYF
>-|TRBV7-2|TRBJ2-1
CASSLDLAGSYNEQFF
>few|TRBV29-1|TRBJ1-2
CSAPGRVNGGYTF
>-|TRBV5-1|TRBJ1-1
CASSPVGGKLTEAFF
>few|TRBV27|TRBJ2-3
CASSLSWASTDTQYF
>many|TRBV7-2|TRBJ1-5
CASSPDSLNQPQHF
>many|TRBV5-8|TRBJ2-2
CASSPWAGTASAGELFF
>many|TRBV7-9|TRBJ1-5
CASSLAVYQPQHF
>few|TRBV10-3|TRBJ1-2
CAISSHPGTEGYTF
>many|TRBV4-1|TRBJ2-2
CASSQGHKATGELFF